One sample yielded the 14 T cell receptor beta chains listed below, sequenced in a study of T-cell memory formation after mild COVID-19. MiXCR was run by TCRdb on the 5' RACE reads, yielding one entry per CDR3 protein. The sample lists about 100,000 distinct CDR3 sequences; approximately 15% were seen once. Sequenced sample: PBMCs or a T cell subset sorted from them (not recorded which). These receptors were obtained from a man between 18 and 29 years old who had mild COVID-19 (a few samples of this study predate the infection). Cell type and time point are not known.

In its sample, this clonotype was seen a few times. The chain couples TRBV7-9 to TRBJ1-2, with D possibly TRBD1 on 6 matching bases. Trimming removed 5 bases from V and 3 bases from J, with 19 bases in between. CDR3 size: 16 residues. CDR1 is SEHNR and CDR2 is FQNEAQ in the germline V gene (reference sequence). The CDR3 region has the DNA TGTGCCAGCAGCCATGAGCGGACAGCCCTCTACTATGGCTACACCTTC. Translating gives CASSHERTALYYGYTF.

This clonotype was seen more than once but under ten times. CDR3 residues: CASSQVSGNYGYTF. CDR3 DNA: TGCGCCAGCAGCCAAGTTTCAGGGAATTATGGCTACACCTTC. The rearrangement uses TRBV4-3 and TRBJ1-2, with a weak D call TRBD1 (5 bases). The CDR3 has 14 residues. V was trimmed by 1 base and J by 5 bases, leaving 11 bases between them. CDR1 LGHNA and CDR2 YSLEER come from the germline V gene.

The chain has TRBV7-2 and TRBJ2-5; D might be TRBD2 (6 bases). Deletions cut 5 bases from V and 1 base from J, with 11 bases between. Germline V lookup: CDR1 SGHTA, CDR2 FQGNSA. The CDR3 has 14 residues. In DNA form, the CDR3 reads TGTGCCAGCAGCGCGGGACTGACCCAAGAGACCCAGTACTTC. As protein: CASSAGLTQETQYF.

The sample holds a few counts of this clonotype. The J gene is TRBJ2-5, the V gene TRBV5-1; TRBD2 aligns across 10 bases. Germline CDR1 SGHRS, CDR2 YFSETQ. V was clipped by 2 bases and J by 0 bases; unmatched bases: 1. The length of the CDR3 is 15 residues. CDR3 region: CASSFLAGDQETQYF. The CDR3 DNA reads TGCGCCAGCAGCTTCCTAGCGGGGGACCAAGAGACCCAGTACTTC.

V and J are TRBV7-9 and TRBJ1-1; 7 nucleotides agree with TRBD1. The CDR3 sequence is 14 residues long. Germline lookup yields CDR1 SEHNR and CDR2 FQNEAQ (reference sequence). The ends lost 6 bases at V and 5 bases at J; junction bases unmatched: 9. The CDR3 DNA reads TGTGCCAGCAGACACAGGGGTAGAGAGACTGAAGCTTTCTTT. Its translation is CASRHRGRETEAFF.

The CDR3 protein is CASSQDRWPSYEQYF. The CDR3 DNA is TGCGCCAGCAGCCAGGACAGGTGGCCGTCCTACGAGCAGTACTTC. V usage is TRBV4-1 and J usage is TRBJ2-7, with 7 bases matching TRBD1. The CDR3 totals 15 residues. CDR1 and CDR2 from the germline V gene are MGHRA and YSYEKL. The ends lost 3 bases at V and 1 base at J; junction bases unmatched: 6.

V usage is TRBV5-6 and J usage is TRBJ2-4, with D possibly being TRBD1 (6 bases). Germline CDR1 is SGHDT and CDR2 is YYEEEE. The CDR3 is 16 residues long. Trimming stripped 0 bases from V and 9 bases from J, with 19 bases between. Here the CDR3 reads CASSLGYTGHQSIQYF. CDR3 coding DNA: TGTGCCAGCAGCTTGGGATATACGGGACACCAATCCATTCAGTACTTC. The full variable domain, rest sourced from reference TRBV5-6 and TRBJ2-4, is DAGVTQSPTHLIKTRGQQVTLRCSPKSGHDTVSWYQQALGQGPQFIFQYYEEEERQRGNFPDRFSGHQFPNYSSELNVNALLLGDSALYLCASSLGYTGHQSIQYFGAGTRLSVL.

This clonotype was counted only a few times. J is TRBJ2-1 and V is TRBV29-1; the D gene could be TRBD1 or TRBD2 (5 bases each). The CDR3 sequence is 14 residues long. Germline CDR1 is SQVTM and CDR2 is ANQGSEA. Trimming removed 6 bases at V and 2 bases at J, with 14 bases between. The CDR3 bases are TGCAGCGTGACCTTGGGGGTTACCTACAATGAGCAGTTCTTC. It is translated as CSVTLGVTYNEQFF.

This chain's CDR3 is CASTDSGRNEQFF. The DNA of the CDR3 is TGTGCCAGCACCGATTCGGGGCGTAATGAGCAGTTCTTC. The V call is TRBV28, the J call TRBJ2-1; D assignment may be TRBD1 or TRBD2 (5 bases each). V gave up 7 bases and J gave up 7 bases, with 14 bases separating them. Looked up from germline, CDR1 is MDHEN and CDR2 is SYDVKM. This CDR3 region has 13 residues. The variable domain in full, completed from reference TRBV28 and TRBJ2-1, reads DVKVTQSSRYLVKRTGEKVFLECVQDMDHENMFWYRQDPGLGLRLIYFSYDVKMKEKGDIPEGYSVSREKKERFSLILESASTNQTSMYLCASTDSGRNEQFFGPGTRLTVL.

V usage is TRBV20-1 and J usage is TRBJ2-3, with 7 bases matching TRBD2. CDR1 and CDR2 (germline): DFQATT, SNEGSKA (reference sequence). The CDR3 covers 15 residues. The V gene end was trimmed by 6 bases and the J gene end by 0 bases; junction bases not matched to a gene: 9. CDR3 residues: CSAGTRAGSTDTQYF. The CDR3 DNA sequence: TGCAGTGCGGGGACCAGAGCGGGGAGCACAGATACGCAGTATTTT.

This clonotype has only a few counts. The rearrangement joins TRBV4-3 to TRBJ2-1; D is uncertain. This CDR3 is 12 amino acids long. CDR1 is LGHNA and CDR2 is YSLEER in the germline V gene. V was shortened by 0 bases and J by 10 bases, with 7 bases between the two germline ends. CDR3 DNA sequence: TGCGCCAGCAGCCAAGATTCAGCCGAGCAGTTCTTC. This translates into CASSQDSAEQFF.

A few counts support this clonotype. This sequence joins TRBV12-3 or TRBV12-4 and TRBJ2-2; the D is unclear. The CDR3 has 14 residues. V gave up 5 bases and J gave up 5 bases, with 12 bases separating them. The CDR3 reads CASSLQLSTGELFF. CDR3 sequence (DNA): TGTGCCAGCAGTCTACAACTATCAACCGGGGAGCTGTTTTTT.

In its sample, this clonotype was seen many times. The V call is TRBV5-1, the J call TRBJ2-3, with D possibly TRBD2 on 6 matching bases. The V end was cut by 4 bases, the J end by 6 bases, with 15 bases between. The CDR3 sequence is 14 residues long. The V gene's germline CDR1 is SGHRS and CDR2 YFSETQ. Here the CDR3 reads CASSPRGNGDTQYF. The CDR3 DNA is TGCGCCAGCAGCCCGCGGGGCAACGGGGATACGCAGTATTTT. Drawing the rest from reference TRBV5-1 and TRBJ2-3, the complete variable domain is KAGVTQTPRYLIKTRGQQVTLSCSPISGHRSVSWYQQTPGQGLQFLFEYFSETQRNKGNFPGRFSGRQFSNSRSEMNVSTLELGDSALYLCASSPRGNGDTQYFGPGTRLTVL.

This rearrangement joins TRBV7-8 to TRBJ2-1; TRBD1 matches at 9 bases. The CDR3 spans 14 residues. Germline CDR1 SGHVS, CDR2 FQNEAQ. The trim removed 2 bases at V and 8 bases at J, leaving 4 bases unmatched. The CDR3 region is CASSLPGQGHEQFF. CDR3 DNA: TGTGCCAGCAGCTTACCGGGACAGGGTCATGAGCAGTTCTTC.